This T cell receptor beta chain was captured by sequencing in a study of shared clonotypes between healthy human individuals. Study-wide background: Each donor's CD8 memory used one plate, CD8 naive two, each CD4 subset three.

CD8 cells classed as naive were CD45RO-negative and positively selected for CCR7, excluding terminally differentiated effector memory CD45RA+ cells. Clones were read by immunoSEQ multiplex PCR, and TCRdb kept only the in-frame ones, dropping some. There are more than 2 million clones in the sample; 85% to 95% occur only once, and about 1.7% lies in the top ten. Germline values: CDR1 MNHEY, CDR2 SVGAGI. CDR3 length: 13 amino acids. The trim removed 8 bases at V and 11 bases at J, leaving 10 bases unmatched. The chain uses TRBV6-5 and TRBJ2-7, with 12 positions matching TRBD2. Material: naive CD8+ T cells from PBMCs. This TCR was recovered from a man between 18 and 35 years old in good health. Some clones in this sample may be carry-over from other donors' samples. The CDR3 loop is CASEGLAGGPEYF. The CDR3 bases are TGTGCCAGCGAGGGGCTAGCGGGAGGGCCGGAGTACTTC.